This T cell receptor (beta chain) was recorded in a study of control samples from healthy donors and cancer patients. The repertoire was sequenced with immunoSEQ multiplex PCR; TCRdb's copy has only in-frame clones and lacks some. Of about 96,000 clones in the sample, about 92% were seen once. Germline CDR1 and CDR2: SGHNT and YYREEE (reference sequence). This CDR3 spans 16 amino acids. As to this clone: The junction differs from germline at one of its ends, possibly a read error.

V is TRBV5-4 and J is TRBJ1-2, with D possibly matching TRBD1 (5 bases). This TCR derives from a man younger than 35 in good health. Material for sequencing was blood. This chain's CDR3 is CASSGGGGGDNDGYTF. The CDR3 DNA sequence: TGTGCCAGCAGCGGCGGTGGAGGAGGGGATAACGATGGCTACACCTTC.